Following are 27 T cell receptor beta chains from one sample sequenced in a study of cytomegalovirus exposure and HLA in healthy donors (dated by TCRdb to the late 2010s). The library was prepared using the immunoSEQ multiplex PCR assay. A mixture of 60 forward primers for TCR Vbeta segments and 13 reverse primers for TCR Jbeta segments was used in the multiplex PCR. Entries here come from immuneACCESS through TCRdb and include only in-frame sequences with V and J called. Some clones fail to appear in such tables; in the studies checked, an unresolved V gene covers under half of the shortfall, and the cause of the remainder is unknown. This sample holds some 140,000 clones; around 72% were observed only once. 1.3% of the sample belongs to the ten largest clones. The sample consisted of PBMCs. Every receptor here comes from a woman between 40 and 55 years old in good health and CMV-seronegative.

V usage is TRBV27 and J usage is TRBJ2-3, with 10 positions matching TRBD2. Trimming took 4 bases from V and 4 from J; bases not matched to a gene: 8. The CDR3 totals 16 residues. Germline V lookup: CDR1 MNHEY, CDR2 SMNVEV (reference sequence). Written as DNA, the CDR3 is TGTGCCAGCAGTTCCCAGCGGGGGGGCCCCCCAGATACGCAGTATTTT. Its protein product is CASSSQRGGPPDTQYF.

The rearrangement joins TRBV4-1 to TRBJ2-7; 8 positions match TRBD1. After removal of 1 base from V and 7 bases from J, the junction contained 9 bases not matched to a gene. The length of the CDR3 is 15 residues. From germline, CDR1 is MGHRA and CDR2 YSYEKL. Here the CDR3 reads CASSQVDRGLGEQYF. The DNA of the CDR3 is TGCGCCAGCAGCCAAGTCGACAGGGGTCTGGGGGAGCAGTACTTC.

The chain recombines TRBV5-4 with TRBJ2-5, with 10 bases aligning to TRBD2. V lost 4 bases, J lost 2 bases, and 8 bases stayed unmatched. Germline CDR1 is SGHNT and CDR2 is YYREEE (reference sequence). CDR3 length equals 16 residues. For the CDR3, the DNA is TGTGCCAGCAGCCTCGTAGCGGGGGGCGGTCAAGAGACCCAGTACTTC. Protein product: CASSLVAGGGQETQYF.

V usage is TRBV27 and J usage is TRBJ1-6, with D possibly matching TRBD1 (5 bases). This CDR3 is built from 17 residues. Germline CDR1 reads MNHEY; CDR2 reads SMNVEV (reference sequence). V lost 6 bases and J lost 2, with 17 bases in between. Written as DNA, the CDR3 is TGTGCCAGCAGCCGCAAAGCGGGGGGAACCTATAATTCACCCCTCCACTTT. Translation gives CASSRKAGGTYNSPLHF.

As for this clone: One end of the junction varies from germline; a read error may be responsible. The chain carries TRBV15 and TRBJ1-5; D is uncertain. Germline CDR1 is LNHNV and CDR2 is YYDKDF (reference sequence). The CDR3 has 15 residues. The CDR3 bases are TGTGCCACCAGTAGAGACGGTCATAGCAATCAGCCCCAGCATTTT. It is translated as CATSRDGHSNQPQHF.

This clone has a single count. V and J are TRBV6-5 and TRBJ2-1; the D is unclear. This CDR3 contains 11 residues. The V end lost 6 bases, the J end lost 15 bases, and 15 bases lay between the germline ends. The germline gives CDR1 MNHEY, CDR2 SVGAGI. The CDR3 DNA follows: TGTGCCAGCAGCCACGAGGCGGTACGGTTCTTC. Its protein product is CASSHEAVRFF.

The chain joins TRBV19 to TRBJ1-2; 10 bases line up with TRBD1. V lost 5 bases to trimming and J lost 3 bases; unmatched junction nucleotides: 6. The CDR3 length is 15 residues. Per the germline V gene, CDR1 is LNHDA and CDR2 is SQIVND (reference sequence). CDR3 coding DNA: TGTGCCAGTAGTGATCGGACAGGGGGTTACTATGGCTACACCTTC. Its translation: CASSDRTGGYYGYTF.

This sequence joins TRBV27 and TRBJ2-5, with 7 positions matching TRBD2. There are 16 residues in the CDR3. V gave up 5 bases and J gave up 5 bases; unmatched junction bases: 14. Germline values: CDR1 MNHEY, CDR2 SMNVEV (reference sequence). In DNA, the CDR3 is TGTGCCAGCAGTGCTACCCGGGACTACCTTGGGGAGACCCAGTACTTC. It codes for CASSATRDYLGETQYF.

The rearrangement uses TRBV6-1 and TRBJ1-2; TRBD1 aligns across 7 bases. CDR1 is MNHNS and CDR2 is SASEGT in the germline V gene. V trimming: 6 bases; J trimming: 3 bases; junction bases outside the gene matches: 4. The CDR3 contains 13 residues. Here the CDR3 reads CASSETGDYGYTF. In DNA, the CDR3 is TGTGCCAGCAGCGAAACAGGGGACTATGGCTACACCTTC.

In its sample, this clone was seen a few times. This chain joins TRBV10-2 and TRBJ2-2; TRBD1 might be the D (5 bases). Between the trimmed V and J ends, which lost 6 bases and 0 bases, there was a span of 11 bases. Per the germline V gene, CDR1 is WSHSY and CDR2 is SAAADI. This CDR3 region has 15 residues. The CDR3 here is CASSPTAANTGELFF. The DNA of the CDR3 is TGCGCCAGCAGCCCGACAGCAGCGAACACCGGGGAGCTGTTTTTT.

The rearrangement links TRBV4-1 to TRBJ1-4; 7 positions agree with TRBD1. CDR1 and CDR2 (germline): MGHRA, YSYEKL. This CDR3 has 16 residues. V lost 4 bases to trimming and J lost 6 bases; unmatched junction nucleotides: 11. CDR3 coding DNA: TGCGCCAGCAGCCCTTTATGGACAGGCCGGGATGAAAAACTGTTTTTT. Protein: CASSPLWTGRDEKLFF.

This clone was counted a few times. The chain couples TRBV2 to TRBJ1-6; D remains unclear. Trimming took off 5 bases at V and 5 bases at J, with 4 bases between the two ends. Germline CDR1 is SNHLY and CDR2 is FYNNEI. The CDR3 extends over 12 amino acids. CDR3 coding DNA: TGTGCCAGCAGTCTCGATAATTCACCCCTCCACTTT. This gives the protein CASSLDNSPLHF.

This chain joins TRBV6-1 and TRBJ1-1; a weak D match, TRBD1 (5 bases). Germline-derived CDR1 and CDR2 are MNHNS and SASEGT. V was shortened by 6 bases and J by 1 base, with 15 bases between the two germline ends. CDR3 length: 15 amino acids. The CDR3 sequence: CASSARRGTNTEAFF. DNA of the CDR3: TGTGCCAGCAGCGCAAGAAGGGGAACGAACACTGAAGCTTTCTTT.

The CDR3 nucleotides read TGTGCCAGCAGCTTTAGCGGATCGAACACCGGGGAGCTGTTTTTT. Translating it yields CASSFSGSNTGELFF. V is TRBV7-9 and J is TRBJ2-2; the D gene is possibly TRBD2 (6 bases). Germline-derived CDR1 and CDR2 are SEHNR and FQNEAQ (reference sequence). This CDR3 region has 15 residues. V lost 3 bases and J 0 bases, leaving 8 bases between the germline ends.

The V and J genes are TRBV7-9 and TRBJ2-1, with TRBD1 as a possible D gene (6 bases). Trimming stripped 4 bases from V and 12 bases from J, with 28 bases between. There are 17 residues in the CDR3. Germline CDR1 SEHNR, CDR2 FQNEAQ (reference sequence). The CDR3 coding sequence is TGTGCCAGCAGCTCCTCCGGGGCACCGATATCCCAACAGGGGCAGTTCTTC. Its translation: CASSSSGAPISQQGQFF.

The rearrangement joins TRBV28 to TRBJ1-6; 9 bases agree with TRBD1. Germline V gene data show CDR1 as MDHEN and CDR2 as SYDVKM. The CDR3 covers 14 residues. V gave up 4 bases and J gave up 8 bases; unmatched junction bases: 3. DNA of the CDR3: TGTGCCAGCAGTTCGGGACAGGGTTATTCACCCCTCCACTTT. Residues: CASSSGQGYSPLHF.

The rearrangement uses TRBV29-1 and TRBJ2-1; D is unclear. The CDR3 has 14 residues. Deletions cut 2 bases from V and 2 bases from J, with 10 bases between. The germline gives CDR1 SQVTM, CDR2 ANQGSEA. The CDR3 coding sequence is TGCAGCGTTGAATCCGGCGGTACCTACAATGAGCAGTTCTTC. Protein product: CSVESGGTYNEQFF.

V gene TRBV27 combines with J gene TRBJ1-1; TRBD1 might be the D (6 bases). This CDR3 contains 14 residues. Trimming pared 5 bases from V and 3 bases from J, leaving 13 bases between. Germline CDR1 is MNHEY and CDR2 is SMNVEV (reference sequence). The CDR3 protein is CASSPGGGHTEAFF. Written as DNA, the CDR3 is TGTGCCAGCAGTCCGGGGGGGGGCCACACTGAAGCTTTCTTT.

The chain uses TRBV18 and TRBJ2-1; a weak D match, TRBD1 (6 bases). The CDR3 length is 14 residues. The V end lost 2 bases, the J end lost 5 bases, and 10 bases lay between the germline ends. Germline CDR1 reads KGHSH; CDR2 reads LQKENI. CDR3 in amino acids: CASSPIWDNNEQFF. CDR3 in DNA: TGTGCCAGCTCACCAATATGGGACAACAATGAGCAGTTCTTC.

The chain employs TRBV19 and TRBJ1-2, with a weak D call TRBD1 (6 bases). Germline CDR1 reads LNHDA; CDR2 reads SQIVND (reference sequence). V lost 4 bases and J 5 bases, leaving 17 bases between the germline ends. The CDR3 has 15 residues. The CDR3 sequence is CASSTLQGSGYGYTF. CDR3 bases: TGTGCCAGTAGTACTCTACAGGGTAGCGGGTATGGCTACACCTTC.

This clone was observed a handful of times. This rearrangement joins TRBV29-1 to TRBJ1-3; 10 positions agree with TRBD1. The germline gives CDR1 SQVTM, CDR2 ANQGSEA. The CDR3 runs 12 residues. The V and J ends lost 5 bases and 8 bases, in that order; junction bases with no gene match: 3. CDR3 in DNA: TGCAGCGTTTCTGGACAGGGGGACACCATATATTTT. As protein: CSVSGQGDTIYF.

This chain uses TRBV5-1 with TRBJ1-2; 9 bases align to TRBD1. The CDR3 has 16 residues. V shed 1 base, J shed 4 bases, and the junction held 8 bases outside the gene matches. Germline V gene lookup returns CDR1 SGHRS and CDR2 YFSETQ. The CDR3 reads CASSLTGQGEVYGYTF. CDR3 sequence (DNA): TGCGCCAGCAGCTTGACGGGACAGGGAGAGGTCTATGGCTACACCTTC.

The DNA of the CDR3 is TGTGCCAGCAGTGTAACCGGGACAGGGGGCTGGGAGCCCCAGCATTTT. As protein: CASSVTGTGGWEPQHF. The chain is built from TRBV27 and TRBJ1-5, with 12 bases aligning to TRBD1. The V gene end was trimmed by 5 bases and the J gene end by 8 bases; junction bases not matched to a gene: 10. CDR1 and CDR2 (germline): MNHEY, SMNVEV (reference sequence). The CDR3 spans 16 residues.

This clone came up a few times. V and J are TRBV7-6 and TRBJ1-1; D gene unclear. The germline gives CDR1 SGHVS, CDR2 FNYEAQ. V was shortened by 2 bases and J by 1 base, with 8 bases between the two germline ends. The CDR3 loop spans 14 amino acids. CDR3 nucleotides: TGTGCCAGCAGCTTACTGGCAACGAACACTGAAGCTTTCTTT. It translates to CASSLLATNTEAFF.

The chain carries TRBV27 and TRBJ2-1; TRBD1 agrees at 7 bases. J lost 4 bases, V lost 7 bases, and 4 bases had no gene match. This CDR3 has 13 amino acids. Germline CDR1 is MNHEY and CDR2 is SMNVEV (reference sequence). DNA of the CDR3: TGTGCCAGCAAGGGGGCCCGATACAATGAGCAGTTCTTC. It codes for CASKGARYNEQFF.

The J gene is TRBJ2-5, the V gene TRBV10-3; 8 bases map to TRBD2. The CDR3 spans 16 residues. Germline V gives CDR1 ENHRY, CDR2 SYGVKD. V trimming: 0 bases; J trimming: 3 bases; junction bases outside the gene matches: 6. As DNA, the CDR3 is TGTGCCATCAGTGAGTCCTTTTTTAGCGGGGAAGAGACCCAGTACTTC. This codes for CAISESFFSGEETQYF.

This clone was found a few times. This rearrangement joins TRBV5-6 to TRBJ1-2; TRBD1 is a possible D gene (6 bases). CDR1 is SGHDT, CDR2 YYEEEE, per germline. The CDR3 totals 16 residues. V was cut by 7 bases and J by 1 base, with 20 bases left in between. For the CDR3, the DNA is TGTGCCAGCTTCCCCCTGGGGGCCCCTTTTAACTATGGCTACACCTTC. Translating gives CASFPLGAPFNYGYTF. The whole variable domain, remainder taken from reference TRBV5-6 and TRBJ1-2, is DAGVTQSPTHLIKTRGQQVTLRCSPKSGHDTVSWYQQALGQGPQFIFQYYEEEERQRGNFPDRFSGHQFPNYSSELNVNALLLGDSALYLCASFPLGAPFNYGYTFGSGTRLTVV.